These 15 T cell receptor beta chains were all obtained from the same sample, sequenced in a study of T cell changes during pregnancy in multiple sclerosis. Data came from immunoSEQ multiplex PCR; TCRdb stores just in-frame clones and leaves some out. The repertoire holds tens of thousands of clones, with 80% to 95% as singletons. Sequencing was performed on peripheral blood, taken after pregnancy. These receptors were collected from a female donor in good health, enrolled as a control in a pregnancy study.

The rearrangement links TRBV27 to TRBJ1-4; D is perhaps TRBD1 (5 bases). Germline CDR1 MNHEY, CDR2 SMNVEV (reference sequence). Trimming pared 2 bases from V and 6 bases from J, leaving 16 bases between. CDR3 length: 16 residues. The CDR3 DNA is TGTGCCAGCAGTTTAAATCTGGGGACTTGGGATGAAAAACTGTTTTTT. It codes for CASSLNLGTWDEKLFF.

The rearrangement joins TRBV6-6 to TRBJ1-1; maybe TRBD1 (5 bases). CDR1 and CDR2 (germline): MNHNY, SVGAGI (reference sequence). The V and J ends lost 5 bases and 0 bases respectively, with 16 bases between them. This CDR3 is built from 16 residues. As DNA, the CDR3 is TGTGCCAGCAGTCTAGGACACCTACGTATGAACACTGAAGCTTTCTTT. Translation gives CASSLGHLRMNTEAFF.

The CDR3 DNA follows: TGTGCCAGCAGCGTTGAGGACAGGGGTGGCTATGGCTACACCTTC. It encodes CASSVEDRGGYGYTF. The chain employs TRBV9 and TRBJ1-2; 9 nucleotides line up with TRBD1. Germline V CDR1 and CDR2: SGDLS, YYNGEE. The CDR3 is made up of 15 amino acids. After removal of 2 bases from V and 4 bases from J, the junction contained 6 bases not matched to a gene.

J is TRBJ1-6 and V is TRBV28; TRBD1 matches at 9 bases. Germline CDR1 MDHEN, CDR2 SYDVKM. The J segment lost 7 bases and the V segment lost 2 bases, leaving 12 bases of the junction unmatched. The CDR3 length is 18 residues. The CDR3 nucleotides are TGTGCCAGCAGTTTAAGCACAGGGGGCGGACCCTGGAATTCACCCCTCCACTTT. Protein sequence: CASSLSTGGGPWNSPLHF.

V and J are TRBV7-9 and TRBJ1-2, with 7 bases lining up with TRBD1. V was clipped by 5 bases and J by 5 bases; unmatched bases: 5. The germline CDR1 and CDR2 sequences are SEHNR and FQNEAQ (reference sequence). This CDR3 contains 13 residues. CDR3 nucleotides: TGTGCCAGCAGCCAGACAGGGCCGTATGGCTACACCTTC. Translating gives CASSQTGPYGYTF.

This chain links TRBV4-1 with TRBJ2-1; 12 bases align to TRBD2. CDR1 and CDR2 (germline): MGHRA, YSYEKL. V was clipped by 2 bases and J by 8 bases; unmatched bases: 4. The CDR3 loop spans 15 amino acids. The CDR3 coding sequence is TGCGCCAGCAGCCAACGGACTAGCGGGATGTATGAGCAGTTCTTC. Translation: CASSQRTSGMYEQFF.

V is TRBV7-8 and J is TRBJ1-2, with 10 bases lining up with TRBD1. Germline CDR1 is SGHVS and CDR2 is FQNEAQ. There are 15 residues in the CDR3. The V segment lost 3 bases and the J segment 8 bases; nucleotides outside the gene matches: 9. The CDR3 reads CASSFRRGTGEGYTF. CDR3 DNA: TGTGCCAGCAGCTTCAGGCGAGGGACAGGGGAAGGCTACACCTTC.

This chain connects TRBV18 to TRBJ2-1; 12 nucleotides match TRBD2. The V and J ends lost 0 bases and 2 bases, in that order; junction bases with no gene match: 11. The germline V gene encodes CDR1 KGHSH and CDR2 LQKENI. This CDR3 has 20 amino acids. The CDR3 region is CASSPPSFPLAGGPYNEQFF. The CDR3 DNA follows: TGTGCCAGCTCACCACCGTCTTTCCCTCTAGCGGGGGGGCCCTACAATGAGCAGTTCTTC.

The CDR3 DNA reads as TGCAGCGCGGGGGGGACCAGTGGGCGAGGCTACACCTTC. Translating gives CSAGGTSGRGYTF. The chain carries TRBV29-1 and TRBJ1-2; TRBD1 is a possible D gene (5 bases). The CDR3 has 13 residues. In germline, CDR1 is SQVTM, CDR2 ANQGSEA. The germline V and J ends were trimmed by 7 bases and 8 bases, with 20 bases remaining between them.

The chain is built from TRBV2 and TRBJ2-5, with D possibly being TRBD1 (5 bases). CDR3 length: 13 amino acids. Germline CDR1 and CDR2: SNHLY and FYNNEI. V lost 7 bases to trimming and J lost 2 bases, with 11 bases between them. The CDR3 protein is CASIPTEQETQYF. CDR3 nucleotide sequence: TGTGCCAGCATTCCGACAGAGCAAGAGACCCAGTACTTC. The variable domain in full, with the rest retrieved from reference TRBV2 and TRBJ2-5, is EPEVTQTPSHQVTQMGQEVILRCVPISNHLYFYWYRQILGQKVEFLVSFYNNEISEKSEIFDDQFSVERPDGSNFTLKIRSTKLEDSAMYFCASIPTEQETQYFGPGTRLLVL.

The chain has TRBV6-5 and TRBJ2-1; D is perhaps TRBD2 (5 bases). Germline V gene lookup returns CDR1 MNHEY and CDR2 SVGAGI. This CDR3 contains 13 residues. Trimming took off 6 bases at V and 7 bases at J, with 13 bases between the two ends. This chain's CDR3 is CASRGAFGNEQFF. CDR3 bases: TGTGCCAGCAGGGGAGCTTTTGGGAATGAGCAGTTCTTC.

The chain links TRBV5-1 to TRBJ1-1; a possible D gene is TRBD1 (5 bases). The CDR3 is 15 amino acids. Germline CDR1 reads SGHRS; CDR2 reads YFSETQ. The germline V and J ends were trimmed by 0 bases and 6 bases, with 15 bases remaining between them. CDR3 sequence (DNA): TGCGCCAGCAGCTTGGCCGGGCAGGGATCGGCTGAAGCTTTCTTT. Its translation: CASSLAGQGSAEAFF.

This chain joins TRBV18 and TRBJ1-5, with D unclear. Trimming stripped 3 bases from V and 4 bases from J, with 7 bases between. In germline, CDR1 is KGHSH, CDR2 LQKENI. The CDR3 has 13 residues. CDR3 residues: CASSPRNNQPQHF. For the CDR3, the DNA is TGTGCCAGCTCACCTCGTAATAATCAGCCCCAGCATTTT. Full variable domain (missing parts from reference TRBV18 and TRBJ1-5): NAGVMQNPRHLVRRRGQEARLRCSPMKGHSHVYWYRQLPEEGLKFMVYLQKENIIDESGMPKERFSAEFPKEGPSILRIQQVVRGDSAAYFCASSPRNNQPQHFGDGTRLSIL.

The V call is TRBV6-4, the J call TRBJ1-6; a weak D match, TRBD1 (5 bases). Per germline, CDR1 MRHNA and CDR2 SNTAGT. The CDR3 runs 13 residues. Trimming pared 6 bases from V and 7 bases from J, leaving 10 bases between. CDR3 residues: CASSEYRNSPLHF. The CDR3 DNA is TGTGCCAGCAGCGAATACAGGAATTCACCCCTCCACTTT.

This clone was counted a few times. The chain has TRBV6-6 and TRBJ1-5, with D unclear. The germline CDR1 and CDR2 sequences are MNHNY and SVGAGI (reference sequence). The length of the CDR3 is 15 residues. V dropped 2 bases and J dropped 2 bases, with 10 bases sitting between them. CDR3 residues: CASSYRERGNQPQHF. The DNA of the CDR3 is TGTGCCAGCAGTTACCGGGAGAGGGGCAATCAGCCCCAGCATTTT.